This TCR beta chain originates from a study of regulatory T cells in long-lasting Graves disease (dated by TCRdb to the early 2020s). Describing the broader study: Persistent Graves' disease meant more than 5 years of antithyroid drug treatment with TSH receptor autoantibodies that stayed positive. Patients with persistent Graves' disease were compared with patients with newly diagnosed Graves' disease using TCR sequencing and RNA sequencing of peripheral blood. The study took place in China and was registered as a clinical trial. A total of 35 or so samples underwent TCR sequencing: approximately 13 from persistent and about 20 from newly diagnosed Graves' disease patients. In the clinical cohort, patients with persistent Graves' disease had used antithyroid drugs for an average of about 10.3 years.

The CDR3 goes from the cysteine to the phenylalanine over 18 residues. Just CDR3 DNA is preserved here, 54 bases in frame from base 1. The germline V gene gives CDR1 as LGHNT and CDR2 as FRNRAP. Ends trimmed: V by 2 bases, J by 3 bases; bases unmatched to a gene: 9. This clonotype was seen more than once but under ten times. Its antigen has not been determined. No much larger clone exists at a distance of one base, and base qualities are not known. The protocol used for the library was multiplex PCR. The listed sequencing device is Illumina HiSeq 4000. CDR3 regions were amplified by Arm-PCR with iRepertoire HTBI primers to construct TCR beta libraries. Gel purification was performed on PCR products prior to sequencing. Turning to the authors' computational methods: Gene usage analysis of CDR3 amino acid clonotypes used the 55 to 80 TRBV and 14 TRBJ segments found across samples. COPE and FqMerger were used to merge the filtered high-quality paired reads into contigs. Contigs were aligned with BLAST to IMGT TRBV, TRBD and TRBJ reference genes, and CDR3 was defined per IMGT. Any clonotype with a frequency above 0.1% was counted as a highly expanded clone. Repertoire diversity was measured by Shannon entropy, and V-J evenness by the Gini coefficient. Clonotypes shared by more than one individual were considered public. The raw public data were reprocessed by TCRdb itself: fastp quality trimming at Q25, MiXCR clonotype calling, in-frame beta chains only. A single entry per CDR3 protein holds the most common genes and DNA from its merged rows. For this entry, the V and J calls and clone size follow TCRdb and not the study's own pipeline. The sample yields roughly 500,000 distinct CDR3 sequences; roughly 20% were counted once. Approximately 8% of the sample rests with the top ten.

Overall study results and their limits: Peripheral blood alone was examined, since thyroid tissue, which constituted the primary lesion, could not be accessed. Sequencing and analysis were limited to the TCR beta chain. Compared with newly diagnosed patients, persistent Graves' disease patients had lower TCR Shannon entropy and fewer highly expanded clones, which suggests clonal expansion. Preferential use of TRBV28, TRBJ1-2 and TRBJ2-5 was observed in persistent disease, whereas TRBV20-1 and TRBJ2-1 were favored in newly diagnosed disease. As a limitation, the authors acknowledged that the small sample size may reduce accuracy. Patients with persistent disease shared more public clonotypes (roughly 2,900) than newly diagnosed patients did (approximately 990).

The sample's time point, from its label and the paper: persistent/refractory GD, antithyroid drugs over 5 years with positive TRAb. For both TCR sequencing and RNA sequencing, RNA was extracted from PBMCs using TRIzol. Graves' disease was diagnosed according to American Thyroid Association guidelines. Recruitment of patients was carried out at an endocrinology department in Xi'an, China. Each patient gave about 8.1 milliliters of peripheral blood, collected in an EDTA anticoagulant tube. Ficoll Paque Plus density gradient separation was used to isolate PBMCs, and no further T cell sorting was done. An Agilent 2100 Bioanalyzer and agarose gel were used to check RNA quality, while a NanoDrop 2000 measured RNA concentration.

This specimen was peripheral blood mononuclear cells (PBMCs), taken when the disease was refractory, from a patient treated with antithyroid drugs. The receptor comes from a female donor with Graves disease. The V and J segments used are TRBV12-5 and TRBJ2-2; TRBD1 fits 10 bases in the junction. The DNA reads as follows: TGTGCTAGTGGTTTGTCCCTTGGACAGGGGGGTTACACCGGGGAGCTGTTTTTT. Its amino acids are CASGLSLGQGGYTGELFF.